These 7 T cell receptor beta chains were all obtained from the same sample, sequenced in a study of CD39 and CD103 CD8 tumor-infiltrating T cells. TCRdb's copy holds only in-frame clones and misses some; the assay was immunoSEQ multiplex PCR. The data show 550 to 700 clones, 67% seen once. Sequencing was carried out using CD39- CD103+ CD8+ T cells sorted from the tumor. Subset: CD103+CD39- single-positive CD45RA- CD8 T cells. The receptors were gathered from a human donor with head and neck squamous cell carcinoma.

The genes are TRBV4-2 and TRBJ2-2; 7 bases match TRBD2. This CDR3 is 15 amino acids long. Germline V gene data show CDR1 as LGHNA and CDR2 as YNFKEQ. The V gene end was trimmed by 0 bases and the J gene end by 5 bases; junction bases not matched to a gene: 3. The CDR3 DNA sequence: TGTGCCAGCAGCCAAGATCTCGGGGGGACCGGGGAGCTGTTTTTT. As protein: CASSQDLGGTGELFF.

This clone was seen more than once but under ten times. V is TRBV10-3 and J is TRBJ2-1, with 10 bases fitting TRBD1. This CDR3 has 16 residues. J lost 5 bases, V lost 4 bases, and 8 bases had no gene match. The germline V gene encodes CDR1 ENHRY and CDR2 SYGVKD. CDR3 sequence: CAISARDGQGDNEQFF. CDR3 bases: TGTGCCATCAGTGCCAGAGACGGACAGGGGGACAATGAGCAGTTCTTC.

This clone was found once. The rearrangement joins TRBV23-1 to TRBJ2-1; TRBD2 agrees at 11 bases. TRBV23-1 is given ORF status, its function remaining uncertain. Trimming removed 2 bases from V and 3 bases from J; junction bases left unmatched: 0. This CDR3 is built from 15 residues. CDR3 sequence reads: CASSQLAGGYNEQFF. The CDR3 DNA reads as TGCGCCAGCAGTCAACTAGCGGGGGGCTACAATGAGCAGTTCTTC.

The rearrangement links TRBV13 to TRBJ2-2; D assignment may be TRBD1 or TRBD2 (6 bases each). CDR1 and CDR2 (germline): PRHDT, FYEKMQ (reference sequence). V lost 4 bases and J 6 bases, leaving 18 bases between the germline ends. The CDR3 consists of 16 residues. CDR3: CASSSDGGGYAGELFF. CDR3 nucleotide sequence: TGTGCCAGCAGCTCAGACGGAGGGGGGTATGCCGGGGAGCTGTTTTTT.

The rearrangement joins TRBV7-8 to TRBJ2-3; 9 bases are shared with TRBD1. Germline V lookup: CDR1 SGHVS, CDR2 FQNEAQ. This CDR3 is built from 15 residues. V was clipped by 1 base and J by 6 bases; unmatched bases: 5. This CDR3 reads CASSLVAGTGDTQYF. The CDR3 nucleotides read TGTGCCAGCAGCTTAGTCGCCGGGACAGGGGATACGCAGTATTTT.

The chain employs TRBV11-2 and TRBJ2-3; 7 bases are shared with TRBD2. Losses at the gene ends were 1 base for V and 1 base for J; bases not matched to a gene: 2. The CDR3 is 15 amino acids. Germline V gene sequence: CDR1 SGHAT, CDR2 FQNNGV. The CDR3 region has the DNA TGTGCCAGCAGCTTAGCGGCGGGGGGCACAGATACGCAGTATTTT. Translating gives CASSLAAGGTDTQYF.

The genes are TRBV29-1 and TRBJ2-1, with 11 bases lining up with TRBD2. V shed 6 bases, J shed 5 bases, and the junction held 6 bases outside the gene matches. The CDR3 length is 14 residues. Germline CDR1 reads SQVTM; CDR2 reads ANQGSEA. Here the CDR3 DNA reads TGCAGCGTGGCCGGGACTAGCGGAAACAATGAGCAGTTCTTC. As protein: CSVAGTSGNNEQFF.